This is a list of T cell receptor beta chains from one sample in a study of blood T cell repertoires in COVID-19. Method: immunoSEQ multiplex PCR; TCRdb's copy keeps in-frame clones and lacks some. Counted here are 350,000 to 400,000 clones, about 89% occurring once; the ten biggest clones make up around 2.8%. Sequencing input: peripheral blood. The receptors here all came from a woman under 40 with COVID-19, enrolled during active disease. Both conserved end residues are part of each CDR3. D genes are given only for firm matches.

V,D,J,CDR3,DNA
TRBV28,-,TRBJ1-1,CAASPPLMNTEAFF,TGTGCCGCGTCGCCCCCCTTAATGAACACTGAAGCTTTCTTT
TRBV5-1,TRBD2,TRBJ2-7,CASSPGSGAYEQYF,TGCGCCAGCAGCCCTGGGAGCGGGGCCTACGAGCAGTACTTC
TRBV27,TRBD2,TRBJ2-5,CASSSGTAYGEETQYF,TGTGCCAGCAGTAGCGGGACCGCGTATGGGGAAGAGACCCAGTACTTC
TRBV29-1,-,TRBJ1-2,CSVRLTENYGYTF,TGCAGCGTCCGATTGACGGAGAACTATGGCTACACCTTC
TRBV5-5,-,TRBJ1-1,CASSLAWGDTEAFF,TGTGCCAGCAGCTTGGCTTGGGGGGACACTGAAGCTTTCTTT
TRBV4-3,-,TRBJ2-7,CASSQDRQGYEQYF,TGCGCCAGCAGCCAAGATCGGCAGGGGTACGAGCAGTACTTC
TRBV7-2,TRBD2,TRBJ2-2,CASSDRVLAGGPTGELFF,TGTGCCAGCAGCGATAGGGTGCTAGCGGGGGGCCCAACCGGGGAGCTGTTTTTT
TRBV28,-,TRBJ1-4,CASRPPAGEKLFF,TGTGCCAGCAGACCACCCGCCGGTGAAAAACTGTTTTTT
TRBV27,TRBD1,TRBJ1-2,CASSSDRANYGYTF,TGTGCCAGCAGTTCGGACAGGGCTAACTATGGCTACACCTTC
TRBV5-1,TRBD1,TRBJ2-3,CASSFLTGQGSDTQYF,TGCGCCAGCAGCTTTCTAACCGGACAGGGATCAGATACGCAGTATTTT
TRBV24-1,TRBD2,TRBJ2-2,CATSDSGGGAGELFF,TGTGCCACCAGTGATTCAGGCGGGGGGGCCGGGGAGCTGTTTTTT
TRBV19,TRBD1,TRBJ1-5,CASSMTGGNQPQHF,TGTGCCAGTAGTATGACAGGGGGCAATCAGCCCCAGCATTTT
TRBV2,-,TRBJ1-5,CASSELRASNQPQHF,TGTGCCAGCAGTGAACTCAGGGCCAGCAATCAGCCCCAGCATTTT
TRBV28,-,TRBJ1-5,CASSFIGVSRNQPQHF,TGTGCCAGCAGTTTCATCGGGGTGTCTAGAAATCAGCCCCAGCATTTT
TRBV7-6,TRBD1,TRBJ1-2,CASSLGTGPTF,TGTGCCAGCAGCTTAGGGACAGGGCCCACCTTC
TRBV2,TRBD1,TRBJ1-5,CASSGDRASNQPQHF,TGTGCCAGCAGTGGGGACAGGGCCAGCAATCAGCCCCAGCATTTT
TRBV6-5,TRBD1,TRBJ1-2,CASSPGGNYGYTF,TGTGCCAGCAGTCCAGGGGGGAACTATGGCTACACCTTC
TRBV19,TRBD1,TRBJ1-1,CASSGTAWAEAFF,TGTGCCAGTAGCGGGACAGCGTGGGCTGAAGCTTTCTTT
TRBV29-1,TRBD2,TRBJ2-3,CSVEGREPTDTQYF,TGCAGCGTTGAAGGGCGGGAGCCAACAGATACGCAGTATTTT
TRBV5-1,TRBD1,TRBJ1-1,CASSVIGTGGSEAFF,TGCGCCAGCAGTGTTATCGGGACAGGGGGTTCTGAAGCTTTCTTT
TRBV14,TRBD1,TRBJ2-1,CASSQDDRGPYNEQFF,TGTGCCAGCAGCCAAGACGACAGGGGCCCCTACAATGAGCAGTTCTTC
TRBV10-3,-,TRBJ1-2,CAISETRQADSNYGYTF,TGTGCCATCAGTGAGACCAGACAGGCCGACTCTAACTATGGCTACACCTTC
TRBV7-6,TRBD2,TRBJ2-1,CASSSILGGGPYNEQFF,TGTGCCAGCAGCTCCATACTGGGCGGGGGGCCGTACAATGAGCAGTTCTTC
TRBV6-2/TRBV6-3,-,TRBJ2-7,CASSFWQGMDEQYF,TGTGCCAGCAGTTTTTGGCAGGGTATGGACGAGCAGTACTTC
TRBV19,-,TRBJ2-2,CASSIDLRDTGELFF,TGTGCCAGTAGTATAGATCTCAGGGACACCGGGGAGCTGTTTTTT
TRBV2,-,TRBJ2-2,CASSPSPGNTGELFF,TGTGCCAGCAGCCCATCTCCGGGGAACACCGGGGAGCTGTTTTTT
TRBV7-9,-,TRBJ2-3,CASSLRWGDTDTQYF,TGTGCCAGCAGCTTACGATGGGGCGACACAGATACGCAGTATTTT
TRBV10-1,-,TRBJ2-1,CASSESLGGGPNEQFF,TGCGCCAGCAGTGAGTCGTTAGGGGGGGGGCCCAATGAGCAGTTCTTC
TRBV3-1/TRBV3-2,TRBD2,TRBJ2-1,CASSQVRSGRAGNEQFF,TGTGCCAGCAGCCAAGTCCGTAGCGGGAGGGCCGGGAATGAGCAGTTCTTC
TRBV7-9,-,TRBJ1-1,CASRWWATEAFF,TGTGCCTCCCGGTGGTGGGCCACTGAAGCTTTCTTT
TRBV19,-,TRBJ2-1,CASSRGLGSNEQFF,TGTGCCAGTAGTAGGGGCCTAGGATCTAATGAGCAGTTCTTC
TRBV18,TRBD1,TRBJ2-1,CASSRTGYNEQFF,TGTGCCAGCTCCAGGACAGGATACAATGAGCAGTTCTTC
TRBV6-5,TRBD1,TRBJ1-1,CASSYSDRVREAFF,TGTGCCAGCAGTTACTCGGACAGGGTTCGCGAAGCTTTCTTT
TRBV5-1,-,TRBJ2-5,CASRIRPAGPRETQYF,TGCGCCAGCAGAATTCGGCCCGCCGGCCCTAGGGAGACCCAGTACTTC